This is a list of T cell receptor beta chains from one sample in a study of T cells in localized non-small cell lung cancer. Sequencing was performed with immunoSEQ multiplex PCR; in TCRdb, only in-frame clones are kept and a portion is missing. Seen here are about 40,000 clones, 75% to 90% observed once, and the top ten hold approximately 6.9%. This material consisted of peripheral blood, taken before any cancer treatment. Every receptor here comes from a man aged 40 to 70 with stage I lung adenocarcinoma. Each CDR3 is given with its conserved first and last residue. A D gene is named only where the DNA matches it firmly. Some rows have no size entry. The others give once, few or many, or a class for an expanded clone.

j_gene: TRBJ2-4
v_gene: TRBV5-4
abundance: NA
d_gene: NA
CDR3aa: CASSLGSAKNIQYF
CDR3nt: TGTGCCAGCAGCTTAGGCAGTGCCAAAAACATTCAGTACTTC

j_gene: TRBJ1-4
v_gene: TRBV7-9
abundance: NA
d_gene: NA
CDR3aa: CASSHDTREKLFF
CDR3nt: TGTGCCAGCAGCCACGATACAAGGGAAAAACTGTTTTTT

j_gene: TRBJ2-2
v_gene: TRBV6-5
abundance: NA
d_gene: NA
CDR3aa: CASSSSNTGELFF
CDR3nt: NA

j_gene: TRBJ2-7
v_gene: TRBV28
abundance: NA
d_gene: TRBD2
CDR3aa: CASSFSREATLGYEQYF
CDR3nt: TGTGCCAGCAGTTTCTCTCGGGAGGCGACTCTGGGCTACGAGCAGTACTTC

j_gene: TRBJ2-5
v_gene: TRBV5-1
abundance: NA
d_gene: TRBD2
CDR3aa: CASSLGAGGETQYF
CDR3nt: TGCGCCAGCAGCTTGGGGGCGGGAGGAGAGACCCAGTACTTC

j_gene: TRBJ2-1
v_gene: TRBV28
abundance: NA
d_gene: NA
CDR3aa: CASRDFYLYNEQFF
CDR3nt: TGTGCCAGTCGGGACTTTTATCTTTACAATGAGCAGTTCTTC

j_gene: TRBJ2-7
v_gene: TRBV4-1
abundance: NA
d_gene: TRBD2
CDR3aa: CASSQGKGLAGGEQYF
CDR3nt: TGCGCCAGCAGCCAAGGGAAGGGACTAGCGGGAGGCGAGCAGTACTTC

j_gene: TRBJ1-1
v_gene: TRBV28
abundance: NA
d_gene: NA
CDR3aa: CASSLGGQGNTEAFF
CDR3nt: TGTGCCAGCAGTTTAGGTGGGCAGGGGAACACTGAAGCTTTCTTT

j_gene: TRBJ2-7
v_gene: TRBV4-3
abundance: NA
d_gene: TRBD2
CDR3aa: CASSHGTSGRVGEQYF
CDR3nt: TGCGCCAGCAGCCATGGGACTAGCGGGAGGGTGGGGGAGCAGTACTTC

j_gene: TRBJ2-7
v_gene: TRBV5-6
abundance: NA
d_gene: TRBD2
CDR3aa: CASSRRGGSSYEQYF
CDR3nt: TGTGCCAGCAGCCGACGTGGCGGGAGTTCCTACGAGCAGTACTTC

j_gene: TRBJ2-3
v_gene: TRBV19
abundance: NA
d_gene: NA
CDR3aa: CASSPIPGARVTDTQYF
CDR3nt: TGTGCCAGTAGTCCCATCCCCGGGGCGCGGGTGACAGATACGCAGTATTTT

j_gene: TRBJ1-1
v_gene: TRBV4-1
abundance: NA
d_gene: NA
CDR3aa: CASMPTFMNTEAFF
CDR3nt: TGCGCCAGCATGCCTACCTTTATGAACACTGAAGCTTTCTTT

j_gene: TRBJ2-2
v_gene: TRBV7-8
abundance: NA
d_gene: NA
CDR3aa: CASSLGGIDTGELFF
CDR3nt: TGTGCCAGCAGCTTAGGCGGGATTGACACCGGGGAGCTGTTTTTT

j_gene: TRBJ2-7
v_gene: TRBV7-8
abundance: NA
d_gene: TRBD2
CDR3aa: CASSLAGLAGVYEQYF
CDR3nt: TGTGCCAGCAGCTTAGCCGGACTAGCGGGAGTCTACGAGCAGTACTTC

j_gene: TRBJ2-2
v_gene: TRBV15
abundance: once
d_gene: NA
CDR3aa: CATSPGVAAQEFTGELFF
CDR3nt: TGTGCCACCAGCCCCGGTGTGGCAGCCCAAGAGTTCACCGGGGAGCTGTTTTTT

j_gene: TRBJ2-3
v_gene: TRBV10-3
abundance: NA
d_gene: NA
CDR3aa: CAISERLGLIDTQYF
CDR3nt: TGTGCCATCAGTGAGCGCTTGGGACTTATAGATACGCAGTATTTT

j_gene: TRBJ2-7
v_gene: TRBV28
abundance: NA
d_gene: NA
CDR3aa: CASSTPSGRYEQYF
CDR3nt: TGTGCCAGCAGTACCCCCTCGGGGCGATACGAGCAGTACTTC

j_gene: TRBJ2-1
v_gene: TRBV15
abundance: NA
d_gene: TRBD2
CDR3aa: CATGRGLAEYNEQFF
CDR3nt: TGTGCCACCGGCCGGGGACTAGCGGAATACAATGAGCAGTTCTTC

j_gene: TRBJ2-1
v_gene: TRBV28
abundance: NA
d_gene: NA
CDR3aa: CATARSGLEQFF
CDR3nt: TGTGCCACCGCTAGATCGGGTTTGGAGCAGTTCTTC

j_gene: TRBJ1-2
v_gene: TRBV5-1
abundance: NA
d_gene: NA
CDR3aa: CASSQRAGGRDGYTF
CDR3nt: TGCGCCAGCAGCCAACGAGCGGGGGGGCGTGATGGCTACACCTTC

j_gene: TRBJ2-3
v_gene: TRBV21-1
abundance: NA
d_gene: NA
CDR3aa: CASSKGEPLADTQYF
CDR3nt: TGTGCCAGCAGCAAAGGGGAGCCCCTCGCAGATACGCAGTATTTT

j_gene: TRBJ1-5
v_gene: TRBV19
abundance: NA
d_gene: NA
CDR3aa: CASSIGGGWRPQHF
CDR3nt: TGTGCCAGTAGTATAGGCGGGGGATGGAGGCCCCAGCATTTT

j_gene: TRBJ2-2
v_gene: TRBV9
abundance: NA
d_gene: NA
CDR3aa: CASSVGGARNTGELFF
CDR3nt: TGTGCCAGCAGCGTAGGGGGGGCGCGGAACACCGGGGAGCTGTTTTTT

j_gene: TRBJ2-1
v_gene: TRBV27
abundance: once
d_gene: NA
CDR3aa: CASSDQDYNEQFF
CDR3nt: TGTGCCAGCAGTGATCAAGACTACAATGAGCAGTTCTTC

j_gene: TRBJ2-1
v_gene: TRBV4-2
abundance: once
d_gene: TRBD1
CDR3aa: CASSQVGSGTGDREQFF
CDR3nt: TGTGCCAGCAGCCAAGTGGGGTCCGGGACAGGGGATCGTGAGCAGTTCTTC

j_gene: TRBJ1-3
v_gene: TRBV7-2
abundance: NA
d_gene: NA
CDR3aa: CASSLVGRGGNTIYF
CDR3nt: TGTGCCAGCAGCTTAGTCGGGCGAGGTGGAAACACCATATATTTT

j_gene: TRBJ2-3
v_gene: TRBV6-5
abundance: NA
d_gene: TRBD2
CDR3aa: CASSYSGTSWNTQYF
CDR3nt: TGTGCCAGCAGTTACTCCGGGACTAGCTGGAATACGCAGTATTTT

j_gene: TRBJ2-7
v_gene: TRBV19
abundance: NA
d_gene: TRBD2
CDR3aa: CASSETSGYEQYF
CDR3nt: TGTGCCAGTAGTGAGACTAGCGGGTACGAGCAGTACTTC

j_gene: TRBJ2-1
v_gene: TRBV5-1
abundance: NA
d_gene: NA
CDR3aa: CASSLDPGDSNEQFF
CDR3nt: TGCGCCAGCAGCTTGGACCCGGGGGATAGCAATGAGCAGTTCTTC

j_gene: TRBJ2-1
v_gene: TRBV10-2
abundance: NA
d_gene: NA
CDR3aa: CASSRGGSYNEQFF
CDR3nt: TGCGCCAGCAGTAGAGGGGGCTCCTACAATGAGCAGTTCTTC

j_gene: TRBJ2-3
v_gene: TRBV7-2
abundance: NA
d_gene: NA
CDR3aa: CASSESSSTDTQYF
CDR3nt: TGTGCCAGCAGCGAGTCGAGCTCCACAGATACGCAGTATTTT

j_gene: TRBJ2-7
v_gene: TRBV4-3
abundance: NA
d_gene: TRBD1
CDR3aa: CASSTRDRGAYEQYF
CDR3nt: TGCGCCAGCAGCACACGGGACAGGGGGGCCTACGAGCAGTACTTC

j_gene: TRBJ2-7
v_gene: TRBV11-3
abundance: NA
d_gene: TRBD2
CDR3aa: CASSFGLAGGNEQYF
CDR3nt: TGTGCCAGCAGCTTCGGACTAGCGGGAGGCAACGAGCAGTACTTC

j_gene: TRBJ2-2
v_gene: TRBV5-6
abundance: once
d_gene: NA
CDR3aa: CASGGLNTGELFF
CDR3nt: TGTGCCAGTGGGGGGCTTAACACCGGGGAGCTGTTTTTT

j_gene: TRBJ2-1
v_gene: TRBV7-2
abundance: once
d_gene: NA
CDR3aa: CASSLNAYNEQFF
CDR3nt: TGTGCCAGCAGCTTAAATGCGTACAATGAGCAGTTCTTC

j_gene: TRBJ2-2
v_gene: TRBV7-3
abundance: NA
d_gene: NA
CDR3aa: CASSLHPILRGKGSTGELFF
CDR3nt: TGTGCCAGCAGCTTACACCCTATATTGCGGGGAAAAGGGAGCACCGGGGAGCTGTTTTTT

j_gene: TRBJ2-7
v_gene: TRBV6-5
abundance: NA
d_gene: NA
CDR3aa: CASSEGPMSYWYF
CDR3nt: TGTGCCAGCAGTGAGGGCCCGATGTCTTACTGGTACTTC

j_gene: TRBJ1-1
v_gene: TRBV6-5
abundance: NA
d_gene: TRBD1
CDR3aa: CASSSLGDRGEAFF
CDR3nt: TGTGCCAGCAGCTCCCTAGGGGACAGGGGGGAAGCTTTCTTT

j_gene: TRBJ1-2
v_gene: TRBV4-3
abundance: NA
d_gene: TRBD1
CDR3aa: CASSQGQGGYGYTF
CDR3nt: TGCGCCAGCAGCCAAGGACAGGGTGGTTATGGCTACACCTTC

j_gene: TRBJ2-7
v_gene: TRBV10-3
abundance: NA
d_gene: TRBD1
CDR3aa: CAISEAGGMYEQYF
CDR3nt: TGTGCCATCAGTGAGGCAGGGGGTATGTACGAGCAGTACTTC

j_gene: TRBJ1-2
v_gene: TRBV5-1
abundance: NA
d_gene: TRBD1
CDR3aa: CASMSGTGGSYGYTF
CDR3nt: TGCGCCAGCATGTCCGGGACAGGGGGAAGCTATGGCTACACCTTC

j_gene: TRBJ2-2
v_gene: TRBV4-2
abundance: NA
d_gene: NA
CDR3aa: CASSQDKGTTNTGELFF
CDR3nt: TGTGCCAGCAGCCAAGATAAGGGGACAACGAACACCGGGGAGCTGTTTTTT

j_gene: TRBJ2-5
v_gene: TRBV15
abundance: NA
d_gene: NA
CDR3aa: CATSRVAGVETQYF
CDR3nt: TGTGCCACCAGCAGAGTCGCAGGCGTGGAGACCCAGTACTTC

j_gene: TRBJ2-5
v_gene: TRBV5-1
abundance: NA
d_gene: TRBD2
CDR3aa: CASSLDTAGGGETQYF
CDR3nt: TGCGCCAGCAGCTTGGACACAGCGGGAGGTGGAGAGACCCAGTACTTC

j_gene: TRBJ1-1
v_gene: TRBV18
abundance: NA
d_gene: NA
CDR3aa: CASSLGHGDTEAFF
CDR3nt: TGTGCCAGCTCACTTGGTCACGGCGACACTGAAGCTTTCTTT